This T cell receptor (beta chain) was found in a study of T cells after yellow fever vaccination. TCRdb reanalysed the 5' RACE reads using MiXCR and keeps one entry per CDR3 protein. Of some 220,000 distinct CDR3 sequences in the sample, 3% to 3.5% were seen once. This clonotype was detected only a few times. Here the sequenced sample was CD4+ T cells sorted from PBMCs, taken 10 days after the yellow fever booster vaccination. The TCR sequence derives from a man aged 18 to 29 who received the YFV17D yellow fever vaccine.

The CDR3 loop is CAISGPEGEKLFF. The CDR3 DNA follows: TGTGCCATCAGTGGTCCCGAGGGAGAAAAACTGTTTTTT. The chain carries TRBV10-3 and TRBJ1-4; D unresolved. The CDR3 is 13 amino acids. Germline loops: CDR1 ENHRY, CDR2 SYGVKD. V lost 4 bases, J lost 8 bases, and 11 bases lay in between.